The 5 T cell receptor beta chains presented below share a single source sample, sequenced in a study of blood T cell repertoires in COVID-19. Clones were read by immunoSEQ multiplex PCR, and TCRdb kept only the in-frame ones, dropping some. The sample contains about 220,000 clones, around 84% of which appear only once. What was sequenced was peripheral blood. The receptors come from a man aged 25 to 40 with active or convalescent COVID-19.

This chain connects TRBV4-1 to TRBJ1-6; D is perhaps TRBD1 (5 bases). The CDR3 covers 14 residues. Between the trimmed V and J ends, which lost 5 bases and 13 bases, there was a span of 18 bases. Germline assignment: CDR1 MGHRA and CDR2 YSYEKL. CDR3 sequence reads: CASSSILRGGPLHF. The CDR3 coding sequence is TGCGCCAGCAGCTCTATCCTGAGGGGAGGGCCCCTCCACTTT.

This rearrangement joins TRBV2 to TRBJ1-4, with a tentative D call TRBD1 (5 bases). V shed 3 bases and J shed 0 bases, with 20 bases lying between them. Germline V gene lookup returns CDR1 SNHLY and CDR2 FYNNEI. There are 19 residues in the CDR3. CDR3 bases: TGTGCCAGCAGTGACTGGGGCGACCAACGCGGCCCAACTAATGAAAAACTGTTTTTT. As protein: CASSDWGDQRGPTNEKLFF. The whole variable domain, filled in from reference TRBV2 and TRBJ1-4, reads EPEVTQTPSHQVTQMGQEVILRCVPISNHLYFYWYRQILGQKVEFLVSFYNNEISEKSEIFDDQFSVERPDGSNFTLKIRSTKLEDSAMYFCASSDWGDQRGPTNEKLFFGSGTQLSVL.

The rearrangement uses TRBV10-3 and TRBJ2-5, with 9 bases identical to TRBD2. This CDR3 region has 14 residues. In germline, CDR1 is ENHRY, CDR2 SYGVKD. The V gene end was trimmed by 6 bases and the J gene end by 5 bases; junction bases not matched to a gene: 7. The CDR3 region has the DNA TGTGCCATCAGCAAGCGGGAGGAAGGGGAGACCCAGTACTTC. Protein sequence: CAISKREEGETQYF.

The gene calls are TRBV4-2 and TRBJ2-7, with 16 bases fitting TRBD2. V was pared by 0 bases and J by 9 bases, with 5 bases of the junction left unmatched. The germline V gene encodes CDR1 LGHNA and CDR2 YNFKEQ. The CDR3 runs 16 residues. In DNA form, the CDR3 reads TGTGCCAGCAGCCAAGACGGGACTAGCGGGAGGGAGGTGCAGTACTTC. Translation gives CASSQDGTSGREVQYF.

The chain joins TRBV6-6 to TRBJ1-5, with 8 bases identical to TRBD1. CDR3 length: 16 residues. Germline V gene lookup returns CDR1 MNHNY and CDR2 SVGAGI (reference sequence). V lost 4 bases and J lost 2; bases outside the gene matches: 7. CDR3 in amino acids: CASSFNRGIGNQPQHF. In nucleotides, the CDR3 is TGTGCCAGCAGTTTCAACAGGGGGATAGGCAATCAGCCCCAGCATTTT.